The entry below describes one TCR beta chain. No antigen is known for it. Other DNA variants within this sample encode the same CDR3. This record comes from a study of Ad26.COV2.S vaccination and SARS-CoV-2 variants. Study conclusions and caveats: Total T cell responses were possibly underestimated by TCR breadth and depth analyses. It was reported that spike-specific CD8+ and CD4+ T cell responses were substantially broad after vaccination.

Treatment defined: 15 to 20 received Ad26.COV2.S at low or high dose, single or two shots; five or six received placebo; per-sample allocation not given. Following the first vaccine or placebo injection, samples were taken on day 63. Whoever gave the sample was an adult aged 18-55 years in Boston. Generated by immunoSEQ multiplex PCR, the TCRdb table keeps only in-frame clones and is missing some. The data show 440,000 or so clones, roughly 88% seen once. Germline CDR1 is MDHEN and CDR2 is SYDVKM. This CDR3 region has 13 residues. V was shortened by 4 bases and J by 4 bases, with 11 bases between the two germline ends.

The chain recombines TRBV28 with TRBJ2-7; D is uncertain. The TCR comes from a person aged 18-65 years who received the Ad26.COV2.S COVID-19 vaccine or a placebo. The source was peripheral blood, collected in a trial of Ad26.COV2.S vaccine versus placebo. As DNA, the CDR3 is TGTGCCAGCAGTTCTCCAGGCAGATACGAGCAGTACTTC. As protein: CASSSPGRYEQYF.